This record concerns one T cell receptor (beta chain) sequence. The antigen is not known. In germline, CDR1 is SNHLY, CDR2 FYNNEI. CDR3 size: 16 residues. This sample stems from a study of CXCR3-negative and CXCR3-positive naive CD8 T cells. General observations from the study: For memory CD8+ cells diversity was much lower, but both naive subsets had comparably high diversity. Naive cells that were CXCR3-positive had more hydrophobic TRB CDR3s (compared with CXCR3-negative naive cells).

Naive CD8+ T cells had a CD45RO-CCR7+CD27+CD95- phenotype. With UMI labels, 5' RACE was used to prepare the TRB cDNA libraries. TCRdb reprocessed the 5' RACE reads, with one entry per CDR3 protein and no DNA. The sample holds approximately 66,000 distinct CDR3 sequences. The chain couples TRBV2 to TRBJ2-7; absent DNA, TCRdb's TRBD1 call cannot be checked. The source material was naive CXCR3- CD8+ T cells from blood. Subset described: CD45RO-CCR7+CD27+CD95- naive CD8+ T cells lacking CXCR3 (TNR3-). The sequence was obtained from a human donor in good health. Some clones in this sample may be carry-over from other donors' samples. CDR3 sequence: CASRGQGAAFEYEQYF.